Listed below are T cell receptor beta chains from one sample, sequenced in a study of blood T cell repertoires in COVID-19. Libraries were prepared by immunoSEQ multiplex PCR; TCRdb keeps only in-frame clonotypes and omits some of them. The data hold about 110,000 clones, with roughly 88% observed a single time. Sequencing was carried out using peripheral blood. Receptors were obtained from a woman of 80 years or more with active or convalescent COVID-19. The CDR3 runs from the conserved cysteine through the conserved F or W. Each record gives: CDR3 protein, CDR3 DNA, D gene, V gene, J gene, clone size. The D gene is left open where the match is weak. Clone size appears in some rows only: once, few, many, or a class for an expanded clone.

cdr3_aa: CASSSGDHEKLFF
cdr3_nt: TGTGCCAGCTCGTCAGGGGACCATGAAAAACTGTTTTTT
d_call: .
v_call: TRBV28
j_call: TRBJ1-4
clone_size: few

cdr3_aa: CASRSDRVNTEAFF
cdr3_nt: TGCGCCAGCAGATCCGACCGGGTGAACACTGAAGCTTTCTTT
d_call: .
v_call: TRBV5-1
j_call: TRBJ1-1
clone_size: .

cdr3_aa: CASSLVGQGGWYNEQFF
cdr3_nt: TGTGCCAGCAGCTTAGTGGGACAGGGTGGTTGGTACAATGAGCAGTTCTTC
d_call: TRBD1
v_call: TRBV7-6
j_call: TRBJ2-1
clone_size: .

cdr3_aa: CAWSRASGSFADTQYF
cdr3_nt: TGTGCCTGGAGCAGGGCTAGCGGGAGTTTCGCAGATACGCAGTATTTT
d_call: TRBD2
v_call: TRBV30
j_call: TRBJ2-3
clone_size: .

cdr3_aa: CASSFGGTPSFF
cdr3_nt: TGTGCCAGCAGCTTTGGAGGGACTCCCTCGTTCTTC
d_call: .
v_call: TRBV7-3
j_call: TRBJ2-1
clone_size: .

cdr3_aa: CASSKRQGVSYEQYF
cdr3_nt: TGTGCCAGTAGTAAACGGCAGGGGGTGTCCTACGAGCAGTACTTC
d_call: TRBD1
v_call: TRBV19
j_call: TRBJ2-7
clone_size: once

cdr3_aa: CSASRDSANTEAFF
cdr3_nt: TGCAGTGCTAGTCGGGACAGTGCGAACACTGAAGCTTTCTTT
d_call: TRBD1
v_call: TRBV20-1
j_call: TRBJ1-1
clone_size: .

cdr3_aa: CASSQGLYGYTF
cdr3_nt: TGTGCCAGCAGCCAAGGACTCTATGGCTACACCTTC
d_call: .
v_call: TRBV3-1/TRBV3-2
j_call: TRBJ1-2
clone_size: .

cdr3_aa: CASSDTGLSTGELFF
cdr3_nt: TGTGCCAGCAGCGACACGGGGTTGAGCACCGGGGAGCTGTTTTTT
d_call: .
v_call: TRBV7-3
j_call: TRBJ2-2
clone_size: .

cdr3_aa: CASSISGSLAKNIQYF
cdr3_nt: TGTGCCAGTAGTATCTCAGGGTCTCTAGCCAAAAACATTCAGTACTTC
d_call: .
v_call: TRBV19
j_call: TRBJ2-4
clone_size: .

cdr3_aa: CASSIERGSRNYGYTF
cdr3_nt: TGTGCCAGTAGTATAGAACGGGGAAGTCGGAACTATGGCTACACCTTC
d_call: .
v_call: TRBV19
j_call: TRBJ1-2
clone_size: .

cdr3_aa: CASSQVGSGYEQYF
cdr3_nt: TGCGCCAGCAGCCAAGTCGGGAGCGGATACGAGCAGTACTTC
d_call: .
v_call: TRBV4-1
j_call: TRBJ2-7
clone_size: .

cdr3_aa: CAWSVLGGGSQPQHF
cdr3_nt: TGTGCCTGGAGTGTACTCGGGGGTGGGAGTCAGCCCCAGCATTTT
d_call: .
v_call: TRBV30
j_call: TRBJ1-5
clone_size: .

cdr3_aa: CATESVGTGFYGYTF
cdr3_nt: TGTGCCACAGAAAGCGTTGGGACAGGGTTCTATGGCTACACCTTC
d_call: TRBD1
v_call: TRBV19
j_call: TRBJ1-2
clone_size: .

cdr3_aa: CASSLSGDTEAFF
cdr3_nt: TGTGCCAGCAGCCTAAGCGGGGACACTGAAGCTTTCTTT
d_call: .
v_call: TRBV5-5
j_call: TRBJ1-1
clone_size: .

cdr3_aa: CASSWAGLATYEQYF
cdr3_nt: TGCGCCAGCAGCTGGGCTGGACTAGCGACCTACGAGCAGTACTTC
d_call: TRBD2
v_call: TRBV5-1
j_call: TRBJ2-7
clone_size: .

cdr3_aa: CASSSLRNEQFF
cdr3_nt: TGTGCCAGCAGTTCCCTACGCAATGAGCAGTTCTTC
d_call: .
v_call: TRBV28
j_call: TRBJ2-1
clone_size: .

cdr3_aa: CASSIGWMRTGYGTGTEAFF
cdr3_nt: TGTGCCAGTAGTATAGGATGGATGAGGACAGGCTATGGGACGGGGACTGAAGCTTTCTTT
d_call: TRBD1
v_call: TRBV19
j_call: TRBJ1-1
clone_size: .

cdr3_aa: CASSESGTGGYTF
cdr3_nt: TGCGCCAGCAGTGAGAGCGGGACTGGGGGCTACACCTTC
d_call: .
v_call: TRBV10-2
j_call: TRBJ1-2
clone_size: .

cdr3_aa: CASSQETPRTDTQYF
cdr3_nt: TGCGCCAGCAGCCAAGAAACACCTCGCACAGATACGCAGTATTTT
d_call: .
v_call: TRBV4-1
j_call: TRBJ2-3
clone_size: .

cdr3_aa: CAISDGAVSGNTIYF
cdr3_nt: TGTGCCATCAGTGACGGAGCCGTATCTGGAAACACCATATATTTT
d_call: .
v_call: TRBV10-3
j_call: TRBJ1-3
clone_size: .

cdr3_aa: CAWSLRGRGNQPQHF
cdr3_nt: TGTGCCTGGAGTCTGAGGGGGCGCGGCAATCAGCCCCAGCATTTT
d_call: TRBD1
v_call: TRBV30
j_call: TRBJ1-5
clone_size: once

cdr3_aa: CASSYGRGQGGEKLFF
cdr3_nt: TGTGCCAGCAGCTACGGAAGGGGACAGGGGGGTGAAAAACTGTTTTTT
d_call: TRBD1
v_call: TRBV4-2
j_call: TRBJ1-4
clone_size: .

cdr3_aa: CASSLGITAGGIDTQYF
cdr3_nt: TGCGCCAGCAGCTTGGGTATTACGGCAGGGGGCATAGATACGCAGTATTTT
d_call: TRBD1
v_call: TRBV5-1
j_call: TRBJ2-3
clone_size: .

cdr3_aa: CASRGAYSGANVLTF
cdr3_nt: TGTGCCTCCCGGGGGGCCTACTCTGGGGCCAACGTCCTGACTTTC
d_call: .
v_call: TRBV18
j_call: TRBJ2-6
clone_size: .

cdr3_aa: CANSPTGGAYNEQFF
cdr3_nt: TGTGCCAACTCCCCGACAGGGGGCGCTTACAATGAGCAGTTCTTC
d_call: TRBD1
v_call: TRBV7-9
j_call: TRBJ2-1
clone_size: .

cdr3_aa: CASSQEESRTSGSYEQYF
cdr3_nt: TGTGCCAGCAGCCAAGAGGAATCGCGGACTAGCGGGAGCTACGAGCAGTACTTC
d_call: TRBD2
v_call: TRBV4-2
j_call: TRBJ2-7
clone_size: .

cdr3_aa: CASSSAAVGGNEQYF
cdr3_nt: TGTGCCAGCTCATCCGCGGCGGTAGGGGGCAACGAGCAGTACTTC
d_call: TRBD1
v_call: TRBV18
j_call: TRBJ2-7
clone_size: .

cdr3_aa: CASSLWDRGNSPLHF
cdr3_nt: TGTGCCAGCAGCTTATGGGACAGGGGGAATTCACCCCTCCACTTT
d_call: TRBD1
v_call: TRBV5-4
j_call: TRBJ1-6
clone_size: few

cdr3_aa: CASRETGVGKDGYTF
cdr3_nt: TGTGCCAGCAGGGAAACAGGGGTCGGTAAGGATGGCTACACCTTC
d_call: TRBD1
v_call: TRBV28
j_call: TRBJ1-2
clone_size: once

cdr3_aa: CASSTPADRVGEQYF
cdr3_nt: TGTGCCAGCAGCACCCCGGCCGACAGGGTAGGCGAGCAGTACTTC
d_call: TRBD1
v_call: TRBV7-2
j_call: TRBJ2-7
clone_size: .

cdr3_aa: CASSGLAGARGDTQYF
cdr3_nt: TGCGCCAGCAGCGGACTAGCGGGAGCGCGGGGAGATACGCAGTATTTT
d_call: TRBD2
v_call: TRBV5-1
j_call: TRBJ2-3
clone_size: .

cdr3_aa: CALQGYNEQFF
cdr3_nt: TGTGCCCTACAGGGCTACAATGAGCAGTTCTTC
d_call: .
v_call: TRBV5-4
j_call: TRBJ2-1
clone_size: .

cdr3_aa: CASSLGGDEQFF
cdr3_nt: TGTGCCAGCTCACTCGGAGGAGATGAGCAGTTCTTC
d_call: .
v_call: TRBV18
j_call: TRBJ2-1
clone_size: .

cdr3_aa: CASSLGGLAGGNEQFF
cdr3_nt: TGTGCCAGCAGCTTAGGTGGTCTAGCGGGAGGGAATGAGCAGTTCTTC
d_call: TRBD2
v_call: TRBV7-2
j_call: TRBJ2-1
clone_size: .

cdr3_aa: CSVEERYGLDYSGEQFF
cdr3_nt: TGCAGCGTTGAAGAAAGGTACGGACTAGATTATTCAGGTGAGCAGTTCTTC
d_call: TRBD2
v_call: TRBV29-1
j_call: TRBJ2-1
clone_size: .

cdr3_aa: CAIGQSTDTQYF
cdr3_nt: TGTGCCATAGGACAAAGCACAGATACGCAGTATTTT
d_call: .
v_call: TRBV10-3
j_call: TRBJ2-3
clone_size: .